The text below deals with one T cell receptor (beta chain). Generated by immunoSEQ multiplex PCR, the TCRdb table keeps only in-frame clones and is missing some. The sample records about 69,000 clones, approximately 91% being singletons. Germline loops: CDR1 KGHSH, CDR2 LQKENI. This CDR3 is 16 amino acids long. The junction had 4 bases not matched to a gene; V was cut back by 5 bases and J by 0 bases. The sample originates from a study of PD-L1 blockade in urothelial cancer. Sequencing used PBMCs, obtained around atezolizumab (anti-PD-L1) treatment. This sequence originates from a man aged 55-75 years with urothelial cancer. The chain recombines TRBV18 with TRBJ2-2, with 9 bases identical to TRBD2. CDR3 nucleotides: TGTGCCAGCTCAGAGATAGCGGGGGCGAACACCGGGGAGCTGTTTTTT. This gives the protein CASSEIAGANTGELFF.